This T cell receptor (beta chain) is drawn from a study of blood T cell repertoires in COVID-19. Method: immunoSEQ multiplex PCR; TCRdb's copy keeps in-frame clones and lacks some. The data show roughly 200,000 clones, 70% to 80% seen once. The length of the CDR3 is 15 residues. Germline CDR1 reads LNHDA; CDR2 reads SQIVND (reference sequence). Trimming at V came to 6 bases and at J to 3 bases, leaving 8 bases not matched to a gene. J is TRBJ2-5 and V is TRBV19; 9 positions match TRBD2. The specimen was peripheral blood. This TCR derives from a woman aged 40 to 50 with COVID-19, enrolled during active disease. CDR3 DNA: TGTGCCAGTAGCGGTGGCGGGGGGGCCGAAGAGACCCAGTACTTC. The encoded protein is CASSGGGGAEETQYF.